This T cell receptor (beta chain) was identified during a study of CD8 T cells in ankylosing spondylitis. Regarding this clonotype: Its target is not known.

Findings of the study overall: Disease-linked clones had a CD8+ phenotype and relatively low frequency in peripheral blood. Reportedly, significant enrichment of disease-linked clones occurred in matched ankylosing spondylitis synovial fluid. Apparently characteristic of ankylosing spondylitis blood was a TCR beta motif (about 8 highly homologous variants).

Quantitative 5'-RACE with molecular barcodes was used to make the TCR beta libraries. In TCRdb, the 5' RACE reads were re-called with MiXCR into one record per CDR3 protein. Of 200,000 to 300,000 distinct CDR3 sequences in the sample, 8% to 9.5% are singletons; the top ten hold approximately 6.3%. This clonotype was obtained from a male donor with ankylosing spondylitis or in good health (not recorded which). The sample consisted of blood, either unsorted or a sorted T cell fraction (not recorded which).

In DNA form, the CDR3 reads TGTGCCAGCAGTGGGGGCGGTGGGGGAGGCAATCAGCCCCAGCATTTT. Protein: CASSGGGGGGNQPQHF. The chain recombines TRBV6-1 with TRBJ1-5; D might be TRBD1 (5 bases). Deletions cut 4 bases from V and 2 bases from J, with 15 bases between. Germline lookup yields CDR1 MNHNS and CDR2 SASEGT. There are 16 residues in the CDR3.